This T cell receptor (beta chain) is drawn from a study of radiotherapy plus CTLA-4 blockade in lung cancer. About the study: Among enrolled patients, under 20% responded and approximately 33% achieved disease control.

The protocol was immunoSEQ multiplex PCR, while the TCRdb copy is restricted to in-frame clones and leaves out a portion. The data contain under 20,000 clones, about 82% of them seen just once; the ten biggest clones take up 20% to 30%. CTLA-4 blockade using ipilimumab, together with focal radiation, was received by patients with chemo-refractory metastatic non-small-cell lung cancer. Findings and limits, study-wide: Researchers report tumor-derived TCR clones expanding in blood after radiotherapy plus ipilimumab.

This clone was seen a few times. Its antigen is undetermined. The TCR originated in a human donor with non-small cell lung cancer whose response to radiotherapy plus ipilimumab could not be evaluated. The sample was peripheral blood, taken from a patient treated with radiotherapy plus ipilimumab.

CDR3 loop: CASSPSGTSGSKQYF. The CDR3 nucleotides are TGCGCCAGCAGTCCTTCCGGGACTAGCGGGAGCAAGCAGTACTTC. The chain joins TRBV10-1 to TRBJ2-7; 14 nucleotides match TRBD2. This CDR3 is 15 amino acids long. The trim removed 5 bases at V and 8 bases at J, leaving 8 bases unmatched. The germline CDR1 and CDR2 sequences are WNHNN and SYGVQD (reference sequence).